This T cell receptor beta chain comes out of a study of T cell changes during pregnancy in multiple sclerosis. The V gene lost 0 bases and the J gene lost 6 bases, with 11 bases spanning the gap. This CDR3 has 14 residues. Per the germline V gene, CDR1 is SGDLS and CDR2 is YYNGEE. This clone was recorded once. This table comes from immunoSEQ multiplex PCR, and its TCRdb copy is limited to in-frame clones, with some not included. Of about 92,000 clones in the sample, 92% were seen once. The chain couples TRBV9 to TRBJ2-3, with D tentatively TRBD1 (6 bases). The TCR was taken from a female donor with multiple sclerosis, enrolled in a pregnancy study. This sample comprised peripheral blood, obtained in the first trimester of pregnancy. CDR3 protein: CASSVDRDRDTQYF. Here the CDR3 DNA reads TGTGCCAGCAGCGTAGACAGGGATAGGGATACGCAGTATTTT.